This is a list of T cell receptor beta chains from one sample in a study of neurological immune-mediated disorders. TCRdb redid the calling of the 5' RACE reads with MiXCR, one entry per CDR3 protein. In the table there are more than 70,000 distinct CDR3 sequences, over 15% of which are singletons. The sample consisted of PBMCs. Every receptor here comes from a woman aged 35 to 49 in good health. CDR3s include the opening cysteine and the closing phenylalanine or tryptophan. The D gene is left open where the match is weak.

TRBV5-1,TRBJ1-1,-,CASSVRAPRTEAFF
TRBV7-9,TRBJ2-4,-,CASSLALGGKNIQYF
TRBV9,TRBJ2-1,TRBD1,CASSAPTGAAYNEQFF
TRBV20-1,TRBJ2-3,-,CSARDFVDTQYF
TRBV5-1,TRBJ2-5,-,CASRFILQETQYF
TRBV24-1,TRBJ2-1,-,CATHEVLGAREQFF
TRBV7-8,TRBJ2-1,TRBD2,CASSLVLAYREQFF
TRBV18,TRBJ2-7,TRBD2,CASSPPAGGGYEQYF
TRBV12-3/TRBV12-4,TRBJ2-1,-,CASSFRGGEMNEQFF
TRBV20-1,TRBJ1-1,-,CSARVNRGTEAFF
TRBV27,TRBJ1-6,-,CASSLLGEDNSPLHF
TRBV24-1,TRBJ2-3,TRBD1,CATSDSPGQGFMDTQYF
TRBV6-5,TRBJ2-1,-,CASSYSPRGGSYNEQFF
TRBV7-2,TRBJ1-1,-,CASSSAGGRAFF
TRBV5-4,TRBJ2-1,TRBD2,CASSLDAGGFDEQFF
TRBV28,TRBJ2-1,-,CASSPHRAYNEQFF
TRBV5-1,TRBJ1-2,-,CASSLGTGTVYGYTF
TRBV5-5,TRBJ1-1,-,CASSLERLANTEAFF
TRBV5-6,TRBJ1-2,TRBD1,CASSLALTGNNGYTF
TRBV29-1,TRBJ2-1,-,CSVEESGNEQFF
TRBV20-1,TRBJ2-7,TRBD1,CSAIKTGVYEQYF
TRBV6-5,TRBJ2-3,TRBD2,CASRSSGGTTDTQYF
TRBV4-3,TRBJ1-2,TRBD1,CASSQATDRGSYGYTF
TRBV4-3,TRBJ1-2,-,CASSQDWGLNYGYTF
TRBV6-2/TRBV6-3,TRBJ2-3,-,CASRGPTDTQYF
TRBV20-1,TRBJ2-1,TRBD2,CSARPRGGRPSYNEQFF
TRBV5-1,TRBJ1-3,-,CASSLGASSSGNTIYF
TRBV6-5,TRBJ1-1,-,CASGNLGRDTEAFF
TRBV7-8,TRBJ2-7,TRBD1,CASSNWDSVGEQYF
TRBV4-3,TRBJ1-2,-,CASSQDPGPLYGYTF
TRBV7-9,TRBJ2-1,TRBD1,CASSGNRGIKFF
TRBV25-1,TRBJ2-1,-,CASSEFGDEQFF
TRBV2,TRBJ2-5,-,CASSDGLQETQYF
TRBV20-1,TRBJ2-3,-,CSARDAGTDTQYF
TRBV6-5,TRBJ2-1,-,CASSTGPSDEQFF
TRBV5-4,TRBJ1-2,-,CASSAPRDAGYTF
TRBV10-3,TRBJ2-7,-,CAISETETPYEQYF
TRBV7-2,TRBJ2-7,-,CASSLDPPPIAEQYF
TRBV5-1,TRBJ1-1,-,CASSIDLGSTEAFF
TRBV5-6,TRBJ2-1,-,CASSRDRSSYNEQFF
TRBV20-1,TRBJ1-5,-,CSADAGSNQPQHF
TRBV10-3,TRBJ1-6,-,CAISESDWRSSGNSPLHF
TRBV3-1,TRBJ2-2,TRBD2,CASSLAGGHTGELFF
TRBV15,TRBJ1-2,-,CATSPRVDRLGSRYTF
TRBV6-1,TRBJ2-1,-,CASTTDYNEQFF
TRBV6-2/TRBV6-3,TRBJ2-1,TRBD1,CASSHGQGADEQFF
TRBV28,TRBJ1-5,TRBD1,CASSFHRGRIGYGSQHF
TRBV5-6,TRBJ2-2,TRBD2,CASSLLAGGENTGELFF
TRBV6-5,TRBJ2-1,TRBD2,CASSWGGSTYNEQFF
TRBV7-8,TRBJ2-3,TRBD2,CASSQKGKAGGDTQYF
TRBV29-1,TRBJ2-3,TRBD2,CSAYSGGQDTQYF
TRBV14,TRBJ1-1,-,CASSQDTGEAFF
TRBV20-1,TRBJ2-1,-,CSARDLGRDDNEQFF
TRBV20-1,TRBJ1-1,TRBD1,CSASPADRGRNNEAFF
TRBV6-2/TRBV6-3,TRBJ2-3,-,CASIPGRETDTQYF